This is a list of T cell receptor beta chains from one sample in a study of shared clonotypes between healthy human individuals. The data were produced by immunoSEQ multiplex PCR, yet TCRdb's version contains in-frame clones alone and is incomplete. The data show some 2 million clones, 95% seen once. Sequenced input: naive CD4+ T cells sorted from blood. These receptors were taken from a young man in good health. Both conserved end residues are part of each CDR3.

v_call	j_call	cdr3_aa
TRBV10-3	TRBJ2-3	CAISSGGADTQYF
TRBV9	TRBJ2-1	CASSVARYNEQFF
TRBV28	TRBJ1-5	CASSLVGQGGQPQHF
TRBV7-9	TRBJ2-7	CASSLAGGQGQQYF
TRBV29-1	TRBJ2-3	CSVVVGQGPTDTQYF
TRBV11-2	TRBJ2-5	CASSGGLQETQYF
TRBV5-4	TRBJ2-5	CASSLDLAEYQETQYF
TRBV9	TRBJ1-5	CASSVAGGRVEPQHF
TRBV27	TRBJ2-7	CASSRRTGSREQYF
TRBV25-1	TRBJ2-5	CASSESRQGAWETQYF
TRBV5-1	TRBJ1-1	CASTTGNTEAFF
TRBV19	TRBJ1-6	CASSRGRDISAPLHF
TRBV2	TRBJ2-5	CASTPSTGETQYF
TRBV28	TRBJ1-1	CASIEGSNTEAFF
TRBV28	TRBJ1-3	CASSFQMTGSSGNTIYF
TRBV19	TRBJ1-5	CASSTEGVTYNQPQHF
TRBV6-6	TRBJ2-7	CASSYYVGGSYEQYF
TRBV30	TRBJ2-7	CAWGLLAGVSEKQYF
TRBV5-4	TRBJ2-5	CASSRTNAQETQYF
TRBV5-4	TRBJ2-5	CASKPGVTAQETQYF
TRBV14	TRBJ2-1	CASSQETPSGRNEQFF
TRBV4-3	TRBJ2-7	CASSQERGLYEQYF
TRBV4-1	TRBJ1-4	CASSPAVNAWEKLFF
TRBV6-5	TRBJ2-2	CASSYFPDTNTGELFF
TRBV10-1	TRBJ2-5	CASSEGLAGQETQYF
TRBV4-3	TRBJ2-7	CASSQDTATYEQYF
TRBV11-2	TRBJ1-1	CASSLGGGKGTEAFF
TRBV7-9	TRBJ2-2	CASSGTSGNENTGELFF
TRBV2	TRBJ1-5	CASSDEGIPLSNQPQHF
TRBV4-1	TRBJ2-1	CASSQTSGRGSYNEQFF
TRBV6-5	TRBJ1-6	CASSYTGQGGNSPLHF
TRBV6-1	TRBJ1-4	CASRGSGPTNEKLFF
TRBV4-3	TRBJ1-1	CASSQAPGTARAFF
TRBV5-1	TRBJ2-5	CASSLEASEGTQYF
TRBV7-2	TRBJ1-2	CASSHRDPGRNSYGYTF
TRBV9	TRBJ2-1	CASSTTGTSGYNEQFF
TRBV6-6	TRBJ2-7	CASSHPGTGTYEQYF
TRBV6-6	TRBJ1-1	CASKMASPEAFF
TRBV7-2	TRBJ2-3	CASSHKSTGGGDTQYF
TRBV5-4	TRBJ1-2	CASSGGQTANYGYTF
TRBV11-2	TRBJ1-1	CASSPIRLLNTEAFF
TRBV6-6	TRBJ1-1	CATDRRGNTEAFF
TRBV11-3	TRBJ2-3	CASSQTGEDTDTQYF
TRBV5-4	TRBJ2-5	CASSQSSKGAGETQYF
TRBV2	TRBJ2-7	CASMWTRGNDEQYF
TRBV6-6	TRBJ2-7	CASTSGVAYEQYF
TRBV20-1	TRBJ1-1	CSARGGTEAFF
TRBV7-9	TRBJ2-3	CASSLRRWALAQSPDTQYF
TRBV18	TRBJ1-2	CASSPQGQGEGYTF
TRBV4-1	TRBJ2-5	CASSQEEEGTRETQYF
TRBV10-3	TRBJ2-4	CAISEPPGRGGKNIQYF
TRBV19	TRBJ1-1	CASSGQNTEAFF
TRBV28	TRBJ2-4	CASSKVAKNIQYF
TRBV6-5	TRBJ2-3	CASVAANTDTQYF
TRBV7-2	TRBJ2-7	CASTSQRTRWDEQYF
TRBV6-1	TRBJ2-2	CASGRQFSGTGELFF
TRBV12-5	TRBJ2-7	CASGLATENEQYF